The 14 T cell receptor beta chains below all came from one sample that was sequenced in a study of blood T cell repertoires in COVID-19. The data were produced by immunoSEQ multiplex PCR, yet TCRdb's version contains in-frame clones alone and is incomplete. This sample has about 240,000 clones; about 86% occur once, and the top ten carry over 8%. Sequenced: peripheral blood. These receptors came from a woman older than 75 with acute or convalescent COVID-19.

The rearrangement uses TRBV6-1 and TRBJ1-2; unclear D gene. The CDR3 runs to 14 residues. Germline V gene sequence: CDR1 MNHNS, CDR2 SASEGT. Trimming stripped 3 bases from V and 2 bases from J, with 10 bases between. The CDR3 DNA reads as TGTGCCAGCAGTGAGGGAGGCGGGAACTATGGCTACACCTTC. Protein sequence: CASSEGGGNYGYTF.

The rearrangement joins TRBV5-1 to TRBJ1-1, with D unresolved. CDR3 size: 13 residues. V dropped 2 bases and J dropped 1 base, with 6 bases sitting between them. Germline V lookup: CDR1 SGHRS, CDR2 YFSETQ. The DNA for the CDR3 is TGCGCCAGCAGCTTTGTCTCGAACACTGAAGCTTTCTTT. Encoded protein: CASSFVSNTEAFF.

The chain uses TRBV7-8 and TRBJ1-2, with D unresolved. The ends were cut back, 2 bases at V and 0 bases at J, with 7 bases in the middle. The CDR3 sequence is 14 residues long. The germline CDR1 and CDR2 sequences are SGHVS and FQNEAQ. The CDR3 DNA is TGTGCCAGCAGCTTACCAGTCGCTAACTATGGCTACACCTTC. Amino acid sequence: CASSLPVANYGYTF.

This clone has only one observation. The gene calls are TRBV2 and TRBJ2-5; possibly TRBD1 for D (5 bases). Trimming removed 4 bases at V and 3 bases at J, with 15 bases between. Germline CDR1 is SNHLY and CDR2 is FYNNEI. The CDR3 length is 15 residues. The DNA for the CDR3 is TGTGCCAGCAGTGGAATGGGGCCTAGGGAAGAGACCCAGTACTTC. This translates into CASSGMGPREETQYF.

Concerning this clone itself: One end of the junction does not line up with germline, which may come from a read error. The chain links TRBV5-1 to TRBJ2-7; D unclear. This CDR3 contains 16 residues. The germline CDR1 and CDR2 sequences are SGHRS and YFSETQ. CDR3 bases: TGCGCCAGCAGCTTGGATCCTCACCCGCCCCTTTACGGGCAGTACTTC. Translation: CASSLDPHPPLYGQYF.

The chain has TRBV5-4 and TRBJ2-3; perhaps TRBD2 as D (6 bases). CDR3 length equals 16 residues. Germline loops: CDR1 SGHNT, CDR2 YYREEE (reference sequence). V was pared by 0 bases and J by 3 bases, with 14 bases between. The CDR3 bases are TGTGCCAGCAGCTTGGGCCAGGGAGGCGGAACAGATACGCAGTATTTT. Amino acids: CASSLGQGGGTDTQYF.

This clone has a handful of counts. This chain links TRBV6-1 with TRBJ1-2, with D uncertain. The CDR3 is made up of 14 amino acids. The V end lost 1 base, the J end lost 4 bases, and 10 bases lay between the germline ends. Germline V gives CDR1 MNHNS, CDR2 SASEGT. The CDR3: CASSEGWGAYGYTF. The CDR3 bases are TGTGCCAGCAGTGAAGGATGGGGAGCCTATGGCTACACCTTC.

The chain is built from TRBV5-1 and TRBJ2-7; possibly TRBD2 for D (5 bases). This CDR3 has 13 residues. V was trimmed by 3 bases and J by 6 bases, leaving 13 bases between them. Germline V CDR1 and CDR2: SGHRS, YFSETQ. CDR3 in DNA: TGCGCCAGCAGCTCTTCGGGGATGGGCGAGCAGTACTTC. This encodes CASSSSGMGEQYF.

This chain uses TRBV11-1 with TRBJ2-4, with TRBD1 matching 7 bases. The V gene end was trimmed by 5 bases and the J gene end by 0 bases; junction bases not matched to a gene: 7. The CDR3 runs 16 residues. Germline CDR1 SGHAT, CDR2 FQDESV (reference sequence). The CDR3 coding sequence is TGTGCCAGCAGCAGGGGACAGTTGCTAGCCAAAAACATTCAGTACTTC. Protein product: CASSRGQLLAKNIQYF.

The chain links TRBV11-2 to TRBJ1-1, with a weak D call TRBD1 (5 bases). Per germline, CDR1 SGHAT and CDR2 FQNNGV. Trimming removed 2 bases from V and 1 base from J, with 11 bases in between. The CDR3 is 15 residues long. The CDR3 DNA reads TGTGCCAGCAGCTTATGGGGGGTGGGGAACACTGAAGCTTTCTTT. Protein sequence: CASSLWGVGNTEAFF.

This chain joins TRBV3-1 (or the pseudogene TRBV3-2) and TRBJ2-3, with a possible D match to TRBD1 (6 bases). Germline V gene lookup returns CDR1 LGHDT and CDR2 YNNKEL (reference sequence). The V end was cut by 4 bases, the J end by 6 bases, with 20 bases between. The CDR3 extends over 16 amino acids. CDR3 DNA: TGTGCCAGCAGCCCCCTCCGGGACAACCGGAGGGATACGCAGTATTTT. Residues: CASSPLRDNRRDTQYF.

The sample holds one count of this clone. This chain joins TRBV2 and TRBJ1-2; TRBD1 might be the D (6 bases). Germline CDR1 is SNHLY and CDR2 is FYNNEI. The CDR3 totals 14 residues. V lost 3 bases to trimming and J lost 4 bases, with 12 bases between them. CDR3 loop: CASSDQGTAYGYTF. The CDR3 DNA reads as TGTGCCAGCAGTGATCAGGGGACGGCCTATGGCTACACCTTC.

This clone has a single count. The DNA is left out, because the CDR3 cannot be placed on it with certainty; the CDR3 is given as TCRdb lists it. The rearrangement links TRBV11-2 to TRBJ1-6; the table's D call, TRBD1, has no DNA check behind it. The CDR3 extends over 19 residues, inclusive of both ends. The V gene's germline CDR1 is SGHAT and CDR2 FQNNGV. The CDR3 loop is CASSHVTDREHFGNSPLHF.

The chain links TRBV28 to TRBJ2-7, with 8 bases lining up with TRBD1. The germline V gene encodes CDR1 MDHEN and CDR2 SYDVKM. J gave up 4 bases and V 1 base, and 9 bases lay outside the gene matches. The CDR3 totals 16 residues. In nucleotides, the CDR3 is TGTGCCAGCAGTTTATCCCCGGACAGGGTTAGGTACGAGCAGTACTTC. Amino acid sequence: CASSLSPDRVRYEQYF.